The clone carrying this TCR beta chain was detected many times. Its cognate antigen is unknown. Researchers turned away patients with other autoimmune diseases, uncontrolled infections, pregnancy or lactation. The PBMCs used were ones drawn from approximately 10 ml of fresh peripheral blood. This sample is part of a study of Graves' ophthalmopathy and Graves' hyperthyroidism. V was pared by 0 bases and J by 8 bases, with 11 bases between. The CDR3 covers 14 residues. The germline gives CDR1 MNHEY, CDR2 SVGAGI. Transcripts of RNA were the source for amplifying TCR beta CDR3 regions. First-round RT-PCR with HTBI primers preceded a second-round multiplex PCR. TCRdb used MiXCR to reprocess the multiplex PCR reads, holding one entry per CDR3 protein. The sample has 40,000 to 45,000 distinct CDR3 sequences; roughly half are singletons. General study results and limits: Detection in blood was also observed for most expanded thyroid clonotypes above 0.001 frequency. Progression of ophthalmopathy was predicted by the model with about 67% sensitivity and around 72% specificity.

The origin of this receptor is an adult man with Graves' ophthalmopathy. The specimen sequenced was peripheral blood. The chain uses TRBV6-5 and TRBJ2-1; D is ambiguous. The CDR3 nucleotides are TGTGCCAGCAGTTACTCGGTGGCCCGAGATGAGCAGTTCTTC. This codes for CASSYSVARDEQFF.